This TCR beta chain is from a study of regulatory T cells in long-lasting Graves disease. Study-wide points: Persistent-disease Graves' patients showed less TCR diversity than new cases.

CDR3-region Arm-PCR and iRepertoire HTBI primers produced the TCR beta libraries. Using its own MiXCR run on the multiplex PCR reads, TCRdb lists one record per CDR3 protein. The repertoire holds roughly 610,000 distinct CDR3 sequences, with about 16% as singletons. Regarding this clonotype: Its antigen is unidentified.

Germline V gives CDR1 SEHNR, CDR2 FQNEAQ (reference sequence). V dropped 4 bases and J dropped 3 bases, with 12 bases sitting between them. There are 15 residues in the CDR3. Time point reported: newly diagnosed GD, antithyroid drugs for less than 3 months. Generation of the TCR library employed RNA extracted from PBMCs. These data were also reused for a study on T cells in Graves' hyperthyroidism and ophthalmopathy. From that study: Appearing also in blood were most of the thyroid clonotypes expanded above 0.001. Ophthalmopathy was model-predicted a median roughly 6.5 months pre-onset.

The sequence was obtained from a man aged 18-30 years with Graves disease. The sample in question was peripheral blood mononuclear cells (PBMCs), obtained at new diagnosis, from a patient treated with antithyroid drugs. J is TRBJ1-4 and V is TRBV7-9; no firm D call. CDR3 residues: CASSSGNAPNEKLFF. DNA of the CDR3: TGTGCCAGCAGCTCGGGGAACGCTCCTAATGAAAAACTGTTTTTT.